This entry describes one T cell receptor (beta chain). The source of the sample is a study of control samples from healthy donors and cancer patients. Germline V gene lookup returns CDR1 LGHDT and CDR2 YNNKEL (reference sequence). Trimming took off 1 base at V and 5 bases at J, with 11 bases between the two ends. The CDR3 spans 14 residues. The data were produced by immunoSEQ multiplex PCR, yet TCRdb's version contains in-frame clones alone and is incomplete. The profile shows around 150,000 clones, over 90% of them singletons. The receptor's source is a woman under 40 in good health. The chain is built from TRBV3-1 (or the pseudogene TRBV3-2) and TRBJ1-1, with D unclear. Material: blood. The CDR3 loop reads CASSQGVGVTEAFF. The CDR3 DNA reads as TGTGCCAGCAGCCAAGGAGTTGGTGTTACTGAAGCTTTCTTT.